A selection of T cell receptor beta chains follows, all from one sample in a study of Ad26.COV2.S vaccination and SARS-CoV-2 variants. TCRdb's copy holds only in-frame clones and misses some; the assay was immunoSEQ multiplex PCR. The sample shows hundreds of thousands of clones, about 88% of them seen only once. Specimen: peripheral blood, collected in a trial of Ad26.COV2.S vaccine versus placebo. The receptors derive from a person between 18 and 65 years old who received the Ad26.COV2.S COVID-19 vaccine or a placebo. Both conserved end residues are part of each CDR3. D genes are given only for firm matches. Clone size is given for some rows only: seen once, a few or many times, or a class if the clone is expanded.

d_gene | j_gene | v_gene | abundance | CDR3aa | CDR3nt
NA | TRBJ1-5 | TRBV7-3 | once | CASSTTGNQPQHF | TGTGCCAGCAGCACGACAGGCAATCAGCCCCAGCATTTT
TRBD1 | TRBJ2-7 | TRBV30 | NA | CAWSVARGLTEQYF | TGTGCCTGGAGTGTGGCCAGGGGGTTAACCGAGCAGTACTTC
NA | TRBJ2-2 | TRBV19 | NA | CASHAGQVTGELFF | TGTGCCAGCCATGCGGGACAAGTCACCGGGGAGCTGTTTTTT
NA | TRBJ2-3 | TRBV15 | NA | CATSRGDSRGTDTQYF | TGTGCCACCAGCAGAGGGGACTCTAGGGGCACAGATACGCAGTATTTT
NA | TRBJ2-1 | TRBV4-3 | once | CASSQDHRVIDGGRGNEQFF | TGCGCCAGCAGCCAAGATCATCGGGTTATAGACGGGGGGCGAGGCAATGAGCAGTTCTTC
TRBD1 | TRBJ1-1 | TRBV5-1 | NA | CASSALGTDTNTEAFF | TGCGCCAGCAGCGCCCTCGGGACAGATACCAACACTGAAGCTTTCTTT
NA | TRBJ1-1 | TRBV9 | NA | CASSVEMVGLEAFF | TGTGCCAGCAGCGTAGAGATGGTAGGTCTTGAAGCTTTCTTT
NA | TRBJ1-2 | TRBV7-2 | NA | CASSPGQTGYGYTF | TGTGCCAGCAGCCCCGGACAGACGGGCTATGGCTACACCTTC
NA | TRBJ1-1 | TRBV6-5 | NA | CASSYRPMNTEAFF | TGTGCCAGCAGTTACAGGCCGATGAACACTGAAGCTTTCTTT
NA | TRBJ2-1 | TRBV4-2 | NA | CASSQAREQFF | TGTGCCAGCAGCCAAGCAAGGGAGCAGTTCTTC
TRBD2 | TRBJ2-1 | TRBV7-3 | NA | CASSPRALAGYNEQFF | TGTGCCAGCAGCCCCCGCGCTCTAGCGGGCTACAATGAGCAGTTCTTC
TRBD1 | TRBJ2-7 | TRBV5-6 | NA | CASSSLDRLSYEQYF | TGTGCCAGCAGCTCGTTGGACAGGCTCTCCTACGAGCAGTACTTC
NA | TRBJ2-7 | TRBV4-3 | once | CASSQYPGANEQYF | TGCGCCAGCAGCCAATACCCGGGAGCCAACGAGCAGTACTTC
TRBD2 | TRBJ2-2 | TRBV4-3 | NA | CASSQRTSGGSTGELFF | TGCGCCAGCAGCCAGCGGACTAGCGGGGGGTCCACCGGGGAGCTGTTTTTT
NA | TRBJ1-1 | TRBV28 | NA | CASSLLAGKNTEAFF | TGTGCCAGCAGTTTACTGGCAGGAAAGAACACTGAAGCTTTCTTT
NA | TRBJ2-5 | TRBV6-5 | NA | CASRQQGIQETQYF | TGTGCCAGCAGGCAACAGGGCATCCAAGAGACCCAGTACTTC
TRBD1 | TRBJ1-1 | TRBV18 | NA | CASSPPQGEDAFF | TGTGCCAGCTCACCACCGCAGGGGGAAGACGCTTTCTTT
NA | TRBJ1-6 | TRBV5-6 | NA | CASRNTITASSPLHF | TGTGCCAGCAGAAATACCATCACGGCCTCTTCACCCCTCCACTTT
TRBD1 | TRBJ2-4 | TRBV19 | once | CASSQTGGRAKNIQYF | TGTGCCAGTAGTCAAACAGGGGGTCGGGCCAAAAACATTCAGTACTTC
NA | TRBJ2-3 | TRBV11-2 | NA | CASNLISDTQYF | TGTGCCAGCAACCTAATTTCAGATACGCAGTATTTT
NA | TRBJ1-2 | TRBV5-6 | NA | CASSLDLSSLYYGYTF | TGTGCCAGCAGCTTGGACCTCAGCTCTCTATACTATGGCTACACCTTC
TRBD1 | TRBJ1-5 | TRBV5-8 | NA | CASLGQSHWPQHF | TGTGCCAGCCTGGGACAGTCCCATTGGCCCCAGCATTTT
NA | TRBJ1-2 | TRBV19 | NA | CASRDYGGDTF | TGTGCCAGCAGGGACTATGGAGGGGACACCTTC
TRBD1 | TRBJ2-7 | TRBV5-1 | NA | CASRGTGNYEQYF | TGCGCCAGCAGGGGGACAGGGAACTACGAGCAGTACTTC
TRBD1 | TRBJ2-6 | TRBV4-3 | NA | CASSPGQGLAGANVLTF | TGCGCCAGCAGCCCGGGACAGGGGCTGGCAGGGGCCAACGTCCTGACTTTC
NA | TRBJ2-7 | TRBV19 | NA | CASSNRQTYEQYF | TGTGCCAGTAGTAACCGGCAGACCTACGAGCAGTACTTC
TRBD2 | TRBJ2-2 | TRBV6-6 | NA | CASKGGGAVGELFF | TGTGCCAGCAAAGGCGGGGGGGCCGTCGGGGAGCTGTTTTTT
NA | TRBJ1-1 | TRBV5-1 | NA | CASSLAGEADTEAFF | TGCGCCAGCAGCTTGGCCGGGGAGGCGGACACTGAAGCTTTCTTT
NA | TRBJ1-2 | TRBV6-5 | NA | CASSSTLTANYGYTF | TGTGCCAGCAGTTCCACCCTGACAGCTAACTATGGCTACACCTTC
TRBD1 | TRBJ2-7 | TRBV7-9 | once | CASSLNSQWTGVYEQYF | TGTGCCAGCAGCTTAAACAGTCAATGGACAGGGGTCTACGAGCAGTACTTC
NA | TRBJ1-6 | TRBV19 | NA | CASSITVGVKNSPLHF | TGTGCCAGTAGTATTACGGTTGGGGTGAAGAATTCACCCCTCCACTTT
NA | TRBJ1-2 | TRBV14 | NA | CASSQVRGFYGYTF | TGTGCCAGCAGCCAAGTTCGGGGGTTCTATGGCTACACCTTC
NA | TRBJ1-1 | TRBV7-9 | NA | CASSMMVNTEAFF | TGTGCCAGCAGCATGATGGTGAACACTGAAGCTTTCTTT
NA | TRBJ1-1 | TRBV10-3 | NA | CAISDLVTNTEAFF | TGTGCCATCAGTGACCTGGTGACGAACACTGAAGCTTTCTTT
NA | TRBJ2-6 | TRBV28 | NA | CASSLVGVPGANVLTF | TGTGCCAGCAGTTTAGTCGGGGTCCCTGGGGCCAACGTCCTGACTTTC
NA | TRBJ2-7 | TRBV5-1 | NA | CASSRVDPSYEQYF | TGCGCCAGCAGCCGGGTCGACCCCAGCTACGAGCAGTACTTC
TRBD1 | TRBJ1-6 | TRBV6-5 | NA | CASSLQGHNSPLHF | TGTGCCAGCAGTCTACAGGGGCATAATTCACCCCTCCACTTT
NA | TRBJ1-3 | TRBV30 | NA | CAWSVSGLNGNTIYF | TGTGCCTGGAGTGTATCGGGACTTAACGGAAACACCATATATTTT
NA | TRBJ1-2 | TRBV12-3/TRBV12-4 | NA | CASSLSGNYGYTF | TGTGCCAGCAGTTTATCAGGGAACTATGGCTACACCTTC
TRBD1 | TRBJ2-7 | TRBV7-2 | NA | CASSLVQGAYEQYF | TGTGCCAGCAGCTTAGTACAGGGGGCCTACGAGCAGTACTTC
NA | TRBJ2-7 | TRBV27 | NA | CASGRTDSSYEQYF | TGTGCCAGCGGAAGGACAGACAGCTCCTACGAGCAGTACTTC
NA | TRBJ1-1 | TRBV7-9 | NA | CAISRGGGEAFF | TGTGCCATCTCCCGGGGCGGAGGTGAAGCTTTCTTT
TRBD2 | TRBJ2-1 | TRBV27 | NA | CASSSLAGGPGFTNEQFF | TGTGCCAGCAGCTCTTTAGCGGGAGGGCCGGGTTTTACCAATGAGCAGTTCTTC
NA | TRBJ2-1 | TRBV25-1 | NA | CASSIQGYEQFF | TGTGCCAGTTCTATCCAGGGATATGAGCAGTTCTTC
NA | TRBJ2-6 | TRBV6-1 | NA | CASSETGAVSGANVLTF | TGTGCCAGCAGTGAAACCGGGGCCGTCTCTGGGGCCAACGTCCTGACTTTC
NA | TRBJ2-5 | TRBV2 | NA | CASSVGTIGETQYF | TGTGCCAGCAGTGTAGGGACAATCGGGGAGACCCAGTACTTC
TRBD1 | TRBJ1-6 | TRBV6-2/TRBV6-3 | NA | CASSYNRGQDSPLHF | TGTGCCAGCAGTTATAACAGGGGGCAGGATTCACCCCTCCACTTT